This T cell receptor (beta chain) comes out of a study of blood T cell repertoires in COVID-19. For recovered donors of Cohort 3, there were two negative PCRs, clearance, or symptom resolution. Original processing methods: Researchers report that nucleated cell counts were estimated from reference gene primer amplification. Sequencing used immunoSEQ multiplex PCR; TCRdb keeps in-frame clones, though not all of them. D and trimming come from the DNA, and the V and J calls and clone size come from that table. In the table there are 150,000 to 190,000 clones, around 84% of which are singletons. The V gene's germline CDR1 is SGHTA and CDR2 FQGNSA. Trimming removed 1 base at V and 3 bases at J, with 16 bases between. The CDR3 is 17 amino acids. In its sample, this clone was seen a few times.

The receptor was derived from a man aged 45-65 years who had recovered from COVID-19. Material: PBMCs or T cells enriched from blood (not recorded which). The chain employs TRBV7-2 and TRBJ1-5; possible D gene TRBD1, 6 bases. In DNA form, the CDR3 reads TGTGCCAGCAGCTTAGGCCCCGAGGTGGGGGCCAATCAGCCCCAGCATTTT. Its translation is CASSLGPEVGANQPQHF.